This entry concerns a single T cell receptor beta chain. This table comes from immunoSEQ multiplex PCR, and its TCRdb copy is limited to in-frame clones, with some not included. Seen here are 100,000 to 150,000 clones, about 91% observed once, and the top ten hold around a tenth. This sample is part of a study of blood T cell repertoires in COVID-19. V gave up 4 bases and J gave up 3 bases, with 13 bases separating them. CDR1 SGHRS and CDR2 YFSETQ come from the germline V gene. The CDR3 totals 14 residues. The V and J genes are TRBV5-1 and TRBJ1-1; D is perhaps TRBD1 (5 bases). The origin of this receptor is a man aged 50-59 years with acute or convalescent COVID-19. The sample taken for sequencing was peripheral blood. The CDR3 DNA reads as TGCGCCAGCAGCCCATGGGGGGTCGACACTGAAGCTTTCTTT. Protein product: CASSPWGVDTEAFF.